The 8 T cell receptor beta chains presented below share a single source sample, sequenced in a study of memory CD4+ T cells and cytomegalovirus serostatus (dated by TCRdb to between 2017 and 2020). Single viable CD3+CD4+CD8-CD45RO+ cells were sorted as memory CD4+ T cells on a FACSAria II. Receptor amplification or capture employed the immunoSEQ multiplex PCR assay. TCRdb re-hosts the immuneACCESS table, in-frame sequences only. Its copies lack some clones; in the studies checked, an unresolved V gene accounts for under half of them, and the cause for the rest is not known. For this sample there are about 54,000 clones; roughly four fifths appear just once. The ten largest account for roughly 1.5% of the sample. Sequenced material: memory CD4+ T cells from blood. All receptors come from an adult in good health and CMV-seronegative.

The rearrangement uses TRBV14 and TRBJ1-2, with 9 bases identical to TRBD1. CDR3 length: 16 residues. Per the germline V gene, CDR1 is SGHDN and CDR2 is FVKESK. V trimming: 4 bases; J trimming: 4 bases; junction bases outside the gene matches: 10. This CDR3 reads CASSRSGQGPGYGYTF. The CDR3 nucleotides are TGTGCCAGCAGCCGCTCGGGACAGGGTCCCGGCTATGGCTACACCTTC.

The CDR3: CASSLVAGGIIYEQYF. The CDR3 DNA reads TGTGCCAGCAGCTTAGTGGCGGGGGGAATTATATACGAGCAGTACTTC. The chain is built from TRBV13 and TRBJ2-7; 8 nucleotides agree with TRBD2. J gave up 4 bases and V 1 base, and 9 bases lay outside the gene matches. CDR3 length: 16 residues. CDR1 PRHDT and CDR2 FYEKMQ come from the germline V gene (reference sequence).

The chain joins TRBV18 to TRBJ1-2; TRBD1 matches at 7 bases. Trimming cost V 4 bases and J 6 bases; bases outside gene matches: 17. The CDR3 is made up of 17 amino acids. CDR1 and CDR2 from the germline V gene are KGHSH and LQKENI. The CDR3, as DNA: TGTGCCAGCTCACTCGGTTGGAGAAAGGGGGCAGGAGATGGCTACACCTTC. It yields the protein CASSLGWRKGAGDGYTF. Full variable domain (missing parts from reference TRBV18 and TRBJ1-2): NAGVMQNPRHLVRRRGQEARLRCSPMKGHSHVYWYRQLPEEGLKFMVYLQKENIIDESGMPKERFSAEFPKEGPSILRIQQVVRGDSAAYFCASSLGWRKGAGDGYTFGSGTRLTVV.

As to this clone: One junction end disagrees with the germline gene, perhaps due to a read error. V usage is TRBV7-7 and J usage is TRBJ2-7, with D possibly matching TRBD2 (6 bases). CDR3 length: 13 amino acids. The V gene's germline CDR1 is SSHAT and CDR2 FNYEAQ (reference sequence). This CDR3 is CASSRQAGYEQYF. The CDR3 DNA reads TGTGCTAGCAGCCGCCAGGCGGGGTACGAGCAGTACTTC.

The gene calls are TRBV7-2 and TRBJ2-2; 12 bases align to TRBD2. This CDR3 is built from 18 residues. Germline V gives CDR1 SGHTA, CDR2 FQGNSA. With V trimmed by 1 base and J by 5 bases, 8 bases remained unmatched. The CDR3, as DNA: TGTGCCAGCAGCTTAGAAAGGCTAGCGGGGGGGCGTACCGGGGAGCTGTTTTTT. It yields the protein CASSLERLAGGRTGELFF.

This sequence joins TRBV7-2 and TRBJ2-5, with D tentatively TRBD2 (5 bases). The CDR3 extends over 14 amino acids. Germline CDR1 and CDR2: SGHTA and FQGNSA. V was pared by 5 bases and J by 2 bases, with 12 bases between. This CDR3 reads CASSLLGVQETQYF. For the CDR3, the DNA is TGTGCCAGCAGCCTACTAGGAGTTCAAGAGACCCAGTACTTC.

The chain links TRBV7-2 to TRBJ1-3; D gene unclear. The CDR3 is made up of 15 amino acids. Per germline, CDR1 SGHTA and CDR2 FQGNSA. V dropped 4 bases and J dropped 7 bases, with 17 bases sitting between them. CDR3 sequence: CASSSGLTSRNTIYF. The CDR3 bases are TGTGCCAGCAGCTCCGGACTGACGAGTAGGAACACCATATATTTT.

The CDR3 region is CASSSSGQTGGDEQFF. The CDR3 nucleotides are TGTGCCAGCAGCTCCTCAGGCCAGACCGGGGGCGATGAGCAGTTCTTC. The V and J genes are TRBV7-2 and TRBJ2-1; D could derive from TRBD1 or TRBD2 (6 bases each). V was clipped by 4 bases and J by 8 bases, with 21 bases between them. Germline loops: CDR1 SGHTA, CDR2 FQGNSA. The CDR3 is made up of 16 amino acids.